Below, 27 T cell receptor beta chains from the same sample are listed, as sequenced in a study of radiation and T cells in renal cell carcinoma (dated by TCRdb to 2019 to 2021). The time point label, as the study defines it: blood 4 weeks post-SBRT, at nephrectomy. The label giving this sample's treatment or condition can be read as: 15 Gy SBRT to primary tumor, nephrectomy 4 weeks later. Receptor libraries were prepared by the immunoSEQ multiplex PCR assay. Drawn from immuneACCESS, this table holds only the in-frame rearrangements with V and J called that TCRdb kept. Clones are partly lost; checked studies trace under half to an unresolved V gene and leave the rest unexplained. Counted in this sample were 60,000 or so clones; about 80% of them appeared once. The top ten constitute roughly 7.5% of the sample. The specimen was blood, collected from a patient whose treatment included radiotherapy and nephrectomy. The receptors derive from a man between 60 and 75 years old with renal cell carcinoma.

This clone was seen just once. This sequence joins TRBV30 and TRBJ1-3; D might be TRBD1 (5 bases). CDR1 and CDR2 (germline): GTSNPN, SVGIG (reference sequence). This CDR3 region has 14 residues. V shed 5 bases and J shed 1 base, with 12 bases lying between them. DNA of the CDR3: TGTGCCTGGGCTACAGGTCGGTCTGGAAACACCATATATTTT. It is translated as CAWATGRSGNTIYF. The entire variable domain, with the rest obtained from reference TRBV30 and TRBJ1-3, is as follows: SQTIHQWPATLVQPVGSPLSLECTVEGTSNPNLYWYRQAAGRGLQLLFYSVGIGQISSEVPQNLSASRPQDRQFILSSKKLLLSDSGFYLCAWATGRSGNTIYFGEGSWLTVV.

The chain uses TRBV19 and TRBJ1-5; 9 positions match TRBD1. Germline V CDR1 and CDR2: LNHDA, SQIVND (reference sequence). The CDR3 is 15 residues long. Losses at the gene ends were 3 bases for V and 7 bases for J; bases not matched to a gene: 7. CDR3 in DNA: TGTGCCAGTAGTATGGCCGGGACAGGGCCCCAGCCCCAGCATTTT. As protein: CASSMAGTGPQPQHF.

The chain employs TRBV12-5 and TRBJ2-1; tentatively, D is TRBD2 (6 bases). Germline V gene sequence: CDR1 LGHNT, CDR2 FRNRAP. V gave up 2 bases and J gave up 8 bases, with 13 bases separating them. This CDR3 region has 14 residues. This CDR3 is CASGLLTPGDEQFF. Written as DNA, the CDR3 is TGTGCTAGTGGTTTGCTGACCCCGGGAGATGAGCAGTTCTTC.

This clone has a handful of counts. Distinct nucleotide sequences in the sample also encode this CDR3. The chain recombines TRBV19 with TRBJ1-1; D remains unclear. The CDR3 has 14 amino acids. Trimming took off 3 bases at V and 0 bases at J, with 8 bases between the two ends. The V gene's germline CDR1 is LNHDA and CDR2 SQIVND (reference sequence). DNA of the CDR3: TGTGCCAGTAGTATCCCGGGCATGAACACTGAAGCTTTCTTT. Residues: CASSIPGMNTEAFF.

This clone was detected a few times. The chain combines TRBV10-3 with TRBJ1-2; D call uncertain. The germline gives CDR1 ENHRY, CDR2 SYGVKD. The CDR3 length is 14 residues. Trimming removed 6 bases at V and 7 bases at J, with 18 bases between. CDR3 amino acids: CAIRPGLSEVGYTF. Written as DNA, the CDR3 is TGTGCCATCAGACCCGGGCTCAGCGAGGTTGGCTACACCTTC.

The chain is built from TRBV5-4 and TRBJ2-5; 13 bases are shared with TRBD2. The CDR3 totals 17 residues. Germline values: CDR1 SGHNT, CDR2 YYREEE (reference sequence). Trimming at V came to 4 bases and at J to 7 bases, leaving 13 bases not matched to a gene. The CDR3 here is CASSKTGTSGAPGTQYF. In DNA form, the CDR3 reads TGTGCCAGCAGCAAAACCGGGACTAGCGGGGCCCCGGGGACCCAGTACTTC.

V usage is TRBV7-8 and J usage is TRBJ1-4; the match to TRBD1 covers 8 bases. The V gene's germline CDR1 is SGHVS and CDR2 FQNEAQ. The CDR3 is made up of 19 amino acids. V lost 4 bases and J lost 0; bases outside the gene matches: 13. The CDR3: CASSYDRTGITSTNEKLFF. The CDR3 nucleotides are TGTGCCAGCAGCTACGACCGGACAGGGATTACCTCAACTAATGAAAAACTGTTTTTT.

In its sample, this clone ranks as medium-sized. The CDR3 DNA sequence: TGTGCCGGCGGGAAGGTTGGACAGGGCACCTACGAGCAGTACTTC. This codes for CAGGKVGQGTYEQYF. The J gene is TRBJ2-7, the V gene TRBV6-1; 8 nucleotides line up with TRBD1. V trimming: 11 bases; J trimming: 2 bases; junction bases outside the gene matches: 14. Germline assignment: CDR1 MNHNS and CDR2 SASEGT. CDR3 length: 15 amino acids.

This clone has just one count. The CDR3 nucleotides read TGTGCCAGCAGCGTAGATGGGGCACGGTTCGGCACCGGGGAGCTGTTTTTT. Its protein product is CASSVDGARFGTGELFF. This chain uses TRBV9 with TRBJ2-2; TRBD1 might be the D (5 bases). Germline loops: CDR1 SGDLS, CDR2 YYNGEE. V was cut by 0 bases and J by 4 bases, with 16 bases left in between. The CDR3 loop spans 17 amino acids.

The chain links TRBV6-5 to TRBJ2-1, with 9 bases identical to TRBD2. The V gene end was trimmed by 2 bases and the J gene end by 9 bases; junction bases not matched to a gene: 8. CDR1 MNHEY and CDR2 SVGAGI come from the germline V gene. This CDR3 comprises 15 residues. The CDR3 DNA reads TGTGCCAGCAGTTACGTAGGACTAGCGCAGGCTGAGCAGTTCTTC. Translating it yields CASSYVGLAQAEQFF.

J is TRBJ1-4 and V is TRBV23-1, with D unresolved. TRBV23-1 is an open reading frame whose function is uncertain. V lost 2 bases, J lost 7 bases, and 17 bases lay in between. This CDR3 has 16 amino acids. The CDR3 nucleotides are TGCGCCAGCAGTCAAAAGGCCGGTGGTTCGGGTGAAAAACTGTTTTTT. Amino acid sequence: CASSQKAGGSGEKLFF.

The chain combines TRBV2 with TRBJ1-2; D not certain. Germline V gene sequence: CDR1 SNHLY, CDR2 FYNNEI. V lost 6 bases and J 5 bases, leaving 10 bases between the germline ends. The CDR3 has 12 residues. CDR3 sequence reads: CASSLTEYGYTF. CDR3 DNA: TGTGCCAGCAGCCTTACGGAGTATGGCTACACCTTC.

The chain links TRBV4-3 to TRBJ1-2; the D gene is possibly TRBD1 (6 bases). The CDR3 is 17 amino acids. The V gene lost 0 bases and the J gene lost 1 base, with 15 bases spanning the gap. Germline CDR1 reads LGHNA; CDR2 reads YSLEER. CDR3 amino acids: CASSQDSAGGNNYGYTF. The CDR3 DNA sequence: TGCGCCAGCAGCCAAGATTCGGCGGGGGGCAATAACTATGGCTACACCTTC.

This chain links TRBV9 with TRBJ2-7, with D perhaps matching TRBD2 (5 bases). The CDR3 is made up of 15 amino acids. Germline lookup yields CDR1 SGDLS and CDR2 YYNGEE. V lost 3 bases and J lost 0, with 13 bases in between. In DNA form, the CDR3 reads TGTGCCAGCAGCGGCCCCAGCGGTTCCTCCTACGAGCAGTACTTC. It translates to CASSGPSGSSYEQYF.

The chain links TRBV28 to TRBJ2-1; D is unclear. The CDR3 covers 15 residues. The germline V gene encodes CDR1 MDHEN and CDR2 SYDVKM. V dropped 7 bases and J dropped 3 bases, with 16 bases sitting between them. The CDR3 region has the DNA TGTGCCAGCAACCTCGTAGGGATACACTACAATGAGCAGTTCTTC. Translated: CASNLVGIHYNEQFF.

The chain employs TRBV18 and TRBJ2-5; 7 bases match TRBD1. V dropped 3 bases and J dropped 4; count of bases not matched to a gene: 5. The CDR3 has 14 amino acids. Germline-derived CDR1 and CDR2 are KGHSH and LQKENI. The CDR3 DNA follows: TGTGCCAGCTCACCGACGACAGGGTTAGAGACCCAGTACTTC. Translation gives CASSPTTGLETQYF. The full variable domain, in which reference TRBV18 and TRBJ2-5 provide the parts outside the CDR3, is NAGVMQNPRHLVRRRGQEARLRCSPMKGHSHVYWYRQLPEEGLKFMVYLQKENIIDESGMPKERFSAEFPKEGPSILRIQQVVRGDSAAYFCASSPTTGLETQYFGPGTRLLVL.

This CDR3 is CASSLVQGWNEKLFF. CDR3 sequence (DNA): TGTGCCAGCAGCTTAGTCCAGGGATGGAATGAAAAACTGTTTTTT. The gene calls are TRBV7-2 and TRBJ1-4; perhaps TRBD1 as D (5 bases). This CDR3 contains 15 residues. V lost 1 base and J 5 bases, leaving 11 bases between the germline ends. Germline loops: CDR1 SGHTA, CDR2 FQGNSA.

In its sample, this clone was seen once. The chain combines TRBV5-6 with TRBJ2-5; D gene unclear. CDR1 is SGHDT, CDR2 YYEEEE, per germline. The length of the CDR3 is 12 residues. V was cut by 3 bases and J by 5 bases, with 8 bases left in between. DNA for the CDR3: TGTGCCAGCAGCTCCTCTGGGGAGACCCAGTACTTC. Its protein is CASSSSGETQYF. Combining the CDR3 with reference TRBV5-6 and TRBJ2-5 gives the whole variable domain DAGVTQSPTHLIKTRGQQVTLRCSPKSGHDTVSWYQQALGQGPQFIFQYYEEEERQRGNFPDRFSGHQFPNYSSELNVNALLLGDSALYLCASSSSGETQYFGPGTRLLVL.

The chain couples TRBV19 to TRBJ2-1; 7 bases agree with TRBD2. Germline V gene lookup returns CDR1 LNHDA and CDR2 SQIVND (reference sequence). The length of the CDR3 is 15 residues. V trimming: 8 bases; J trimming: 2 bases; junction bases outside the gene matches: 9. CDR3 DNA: TGTGCCAGTGCCCCCAAACGGGAGGCCTACAATGAGCAGTTCTTC. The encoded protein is CASAPKREAYNEQFF.

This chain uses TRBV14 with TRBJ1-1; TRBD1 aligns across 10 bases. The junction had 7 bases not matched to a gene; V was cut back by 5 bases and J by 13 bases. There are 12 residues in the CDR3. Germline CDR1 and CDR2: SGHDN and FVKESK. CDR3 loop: CASSLGQGGGFF. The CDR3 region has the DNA TGTGCCAGCAGCTTAGGACAGGGGGGTGGTTTCTTT.

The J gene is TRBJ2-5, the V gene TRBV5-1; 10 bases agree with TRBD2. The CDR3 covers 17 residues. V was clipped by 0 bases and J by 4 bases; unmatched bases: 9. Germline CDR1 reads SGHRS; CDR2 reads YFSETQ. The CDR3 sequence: CASSLGLAGSQGETQYF. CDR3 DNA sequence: TGCGCCAGCAGCTTGGGACTAGCGGGTTCCCAGGGAGAGACCCAGTACTTC.

CDR3 nucleotide sequence: TGTGCCAGCAGTGAATCAACAGGGAGGGACATGTTTCAAGAGACCCAGTACTTC. It codes for CASSESTGRDMFQETQYF. The V gene is TRBV6-1, the J gene TRBJ2-5, with D perhaps TRBD2 (7 bases). The V and J ends lost 2 bases and 2 bases respectively, with 21 bases between them. Germline V gene sequence: CDR1 MNHNS, CDR2 SASEGT. The CDR3 sequence is 18 residues long.

The CDR3 DNA sequence: TGTGCCAGAAGCTTAGCCCCATTTGAGGGCCACGAGCAGTACTTC. It yields the protein CARSLAPFEGHEQYF. The rearrangement links TRBV7-5 to TRBJ2-7; TRBD2, the table's D call, lacks a check against the DNA. TRBV7-5 is tagged as a pseudogene. The CDR3 length is 15 residues.

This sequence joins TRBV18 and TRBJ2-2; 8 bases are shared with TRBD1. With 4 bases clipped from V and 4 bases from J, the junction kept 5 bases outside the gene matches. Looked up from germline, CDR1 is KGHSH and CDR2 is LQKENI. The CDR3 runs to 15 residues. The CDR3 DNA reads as TGTGCCAGCTCACTCACGGGACAGGCCACCGGGGAGCTGTTTTTT. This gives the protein CASSLTGQATGELFF.

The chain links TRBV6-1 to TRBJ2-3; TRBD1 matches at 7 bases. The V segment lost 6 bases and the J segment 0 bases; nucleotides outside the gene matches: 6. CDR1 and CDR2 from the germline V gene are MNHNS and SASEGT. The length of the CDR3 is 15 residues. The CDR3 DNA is TGTGCCAGCAGAAACAGGGGTTCTAGCACAGATACGCAGTATTTT. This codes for CASRNRGSSTDTQYF.

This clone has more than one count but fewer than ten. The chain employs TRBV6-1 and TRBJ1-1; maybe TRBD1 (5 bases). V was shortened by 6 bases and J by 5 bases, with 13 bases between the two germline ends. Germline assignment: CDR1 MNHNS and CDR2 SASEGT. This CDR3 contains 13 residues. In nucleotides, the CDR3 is TGTGCCAGCAGGGACACCTACTGGACTGAAGCTTTCTTT. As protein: CASRDTYWTEAFF.

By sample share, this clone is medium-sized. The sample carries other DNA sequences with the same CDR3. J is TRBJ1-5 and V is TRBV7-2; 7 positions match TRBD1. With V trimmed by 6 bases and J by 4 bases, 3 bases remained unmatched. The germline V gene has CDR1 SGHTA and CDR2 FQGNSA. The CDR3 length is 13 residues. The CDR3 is CASSDRVNQPQHF. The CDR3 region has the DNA TGTGCCAGCAGTGACAGGGTGAATCAGCCCCAGCATTTT.